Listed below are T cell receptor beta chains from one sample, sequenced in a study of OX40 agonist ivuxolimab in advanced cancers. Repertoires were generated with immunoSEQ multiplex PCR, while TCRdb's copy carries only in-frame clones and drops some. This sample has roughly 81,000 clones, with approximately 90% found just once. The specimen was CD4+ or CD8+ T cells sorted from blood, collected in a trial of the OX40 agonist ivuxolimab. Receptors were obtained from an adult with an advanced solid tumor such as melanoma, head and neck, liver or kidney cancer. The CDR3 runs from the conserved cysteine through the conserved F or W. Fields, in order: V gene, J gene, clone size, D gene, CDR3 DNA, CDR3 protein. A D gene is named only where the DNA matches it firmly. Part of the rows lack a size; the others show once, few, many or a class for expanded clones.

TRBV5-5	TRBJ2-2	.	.	TGTGCCAGCAGCTCTAACCGTGGTGGGGGGGCCCCCACCGGGGAGCTGTTTTTT	CASSSNRGGGAPTGELFF
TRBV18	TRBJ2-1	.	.	TGTGCCAGCTCACCACCGGGGCTAGTGGGAAACAATGAGCAGTTCTTC	CASSPPGLVGNNEQFF
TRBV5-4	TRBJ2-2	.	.	TGTGCCAGCAGCGAACTGGCCGGTGGGGGAAACACCGGGGAGCTGTTTTTT	CASSELAGGGNTGELFF
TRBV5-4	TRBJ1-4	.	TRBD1	TGTGCCAGCACCCTGGACAGGAATGAAAAACTGTTTTTT	CASTLDRNEKLFF
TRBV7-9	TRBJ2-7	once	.	TGTGCCAGCAGCCGGACTGGGTACGAGCAGTACTTC	CASSRTGYEQYF
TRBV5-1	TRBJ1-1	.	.	TGCGCCAGCAGCTTGGTGCCAGAGATCATGAACACTGAAGCTTTCTTT	CASSLVPEIMNTEAFF
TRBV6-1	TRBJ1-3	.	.	TGTGCCAGCAGCCCCCGTGCGGCTTGGGGAAACACCATATATTTT	CASSPRAAWGNTIYF
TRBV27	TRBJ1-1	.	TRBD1	TGTGCCACCCGGGACAGCTTGAACACTGAAGCTTTCTTT	CATRDSLNTEAFF
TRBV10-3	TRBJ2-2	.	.	TGTGCCATCAGCGGACAGTCGAACACCGGGGAGCTGTTTTTT	CAISGQSNTGELFF
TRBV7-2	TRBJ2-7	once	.	TGTGCCAGCAGTCGGGGTATTAATATGTACGAGCAGTACTTC	CASSRGINMYEQYF
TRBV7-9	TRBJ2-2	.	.	TGTGCCAGCAGCTCTCTCTTGGGCCCCGGGGAGCTGTTTTTT	CASSSLLGPGELFF
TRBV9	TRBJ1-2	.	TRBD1	TGTGCCAGCAGCGTTCTGACAGGGGGCCTTGGTGGCTACACCTTC	CASSVLTGGLGGYTF
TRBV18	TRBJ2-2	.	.	TGTGCCAGCTCGCTAGACAGAAACACCGGGGAGCTGTTTTTT	CASSLDRNTGELFF
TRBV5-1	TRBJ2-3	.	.	TGCGCCAGCAGGTTGGGGGCAGATACGCAGTATTTT	CASRLGADTQYF
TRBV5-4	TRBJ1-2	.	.	TGTGCCAGCAGCTTGGGAGGGGGAAGGGGTTATGGCTACACCTTC	CASSLGGGRGYGYTF
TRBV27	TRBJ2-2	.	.	TGTGCCAGCAGTTTTCTTCGGGGCCTGGGGACCGGGGAGCTGTTTTTT	CASSFLRGLGTGELFF
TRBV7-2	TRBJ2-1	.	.	TGTGCCAGCAGCTTCACCGGGGATTACAATGAGCAGTTCTTC	CASSFTGDYNEQFF
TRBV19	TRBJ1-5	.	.	TGTGCCAGTAGTATAGGGGGGGCGGGCAATCAGCCCCAGCATTTT	CASSIGGAGNQPQHF
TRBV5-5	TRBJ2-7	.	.	TGTGCCACCCGGTGGGGACTCGAAGAGGGGGAGCAGTACTTC	CATRWGLEEGEQYF
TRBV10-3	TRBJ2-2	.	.	TGTGCCATCAGTGAAAACCCGAACACCGGGGAGCTGTTTTTT	CAISENPNTGELFF
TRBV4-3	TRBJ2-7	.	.	TGCGCCAGCAGCCAAGATGAACAGGGTGGATACGAGCAGTACTTC	CASSQDEQGGYEQYF
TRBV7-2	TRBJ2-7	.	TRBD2	TGTGCCAGCAGCTTATCCCCGGGGGGCTCCTACGAGCAGTACTTC	CASSLSPGGSYEQYF
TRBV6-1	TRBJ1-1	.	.	TGTGCCAGCAGTGATTCCCGCAGGTTGGATGAAGCTTTCTTT	CASSDSRRLDEAFF
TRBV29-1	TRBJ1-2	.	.	TGCAGCGTTGGCGGCTATGGCTACACCTTC	CSVGGYGYTF
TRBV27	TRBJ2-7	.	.	TGTGCCAGCAGTTTCCTCGGGGGGCCAAACCCCTACGAGCAGTACTTC	CASSFLGGPNPYEQYF
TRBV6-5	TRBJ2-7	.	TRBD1	TGTGCCAGCAGTTTCGACAGGGGCTACGAGCAGTACTTC	CASSFDRGYEQYF
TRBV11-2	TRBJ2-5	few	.	TGTGCCAGCAGCTTATCCTACATCGGGGAGACCCAGTACTTC	CASSLSYIGETQYF
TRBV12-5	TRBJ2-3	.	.	TGTGCTAGTGGTTTCACAGATACGCAGTATTTT	CASGFTDTQYF
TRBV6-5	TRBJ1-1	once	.	TGTGCCAGCAGCACGGGGAACACTGAAGCTTTCTTT	CASSTGNTEAFF
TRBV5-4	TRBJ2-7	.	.	TGTGCCAGCAGCTTCGAACTCGACGTATTCTCCTACGAGCAGTACTTC	CASSFELDVFSYEQYF
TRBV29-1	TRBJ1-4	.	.	TGCAGCGTTAAGGGGACCCTTAGCAATGAAAAACTGTTTTTT	CSVKGTLSNEKLFF
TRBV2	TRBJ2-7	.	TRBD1	TGTGCCAGCAGTGTTTCCAGGGGGCGCGAGCAGTACTTC	CASSVSRGREQYF
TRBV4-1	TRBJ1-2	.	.	TGCGCCAGCAGTCACGACCCTAACATTTCTAACTATGGCTACACCTTC	CASSHDPNISNYGYTF
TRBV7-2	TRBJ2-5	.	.	TGTGCCAGCAGCCTCCTAAGGGGGGGGGAAAAAGAGACCCAGTACTTC	CASSLLRGGEKETQYF
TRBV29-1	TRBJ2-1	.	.	TGCAGCGTTACATACAATGAGCAGTTCTTC	CSVTYNEQFF
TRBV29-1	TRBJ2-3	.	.	TGCAGCGTTGAAGATCGTGGGGGAGGTGGGAATACGCAGTATTTT	CSVEDRGGGGNTQYF
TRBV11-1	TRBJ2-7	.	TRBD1	TGTGCCAGCAGCACTTCCGGGACAGGGAGGGTAAAGCAGTACTTC	CASSTSGTGRVKQYF
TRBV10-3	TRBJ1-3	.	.	TGTGCCATCAGGAGGACAGTTTTCTCTGGAAACACCATATATTTT	CAIRRTVFSGNTIYF
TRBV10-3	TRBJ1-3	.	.	TGTGCCATCGCGCGCTCTGGAAACACCATATATTTT	CAIARSGNTIYF
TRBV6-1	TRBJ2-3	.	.	TGTGCCAGCAGTAAAGTTATCACAGATACGCAGTATTTT	CASSKVITDTQYF
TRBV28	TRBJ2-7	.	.	TGTGCCAGCAGTCCCGCCTTGGGGAGCAGGGAGCAGTACTTC	CASSPALGSREQYF
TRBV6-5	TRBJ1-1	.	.	TGTGCCAGCAGTCCAGGTTCGGGAGGGGACACTGAAGCTTTCTTT	CASSPGSGGDTEAFF
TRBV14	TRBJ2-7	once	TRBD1	TGTGCCAGCAGCCAAGGCATTGGACAGGGGGCGCGGAGCGAGCAGTACTTC	CASSQGIGQGARSEQYF
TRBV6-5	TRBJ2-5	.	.	TGTGCCAGCAGTTACTCAACTAATCTTTTGTCGGAGACCCAGTACTTC	CASSYSTNLLSETQYF
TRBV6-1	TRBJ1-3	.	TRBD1	TGTGCCAGCAGTTTGGACAGGGGGGATGGAAACACCATATATTTT	CASSLDRGDGNTIYF
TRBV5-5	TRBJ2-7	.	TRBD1	TGTGCCAGCAGCTGGACAGGGATGGCCTCCCGCGAGCAGTACTTC	CASSWTGMASREQYF
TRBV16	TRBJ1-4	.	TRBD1	TGTGCCAGCAGCCCAGGGGGCTTGGGAGAAAAACTGTTTTTT	CASSPGGLGEKLFF
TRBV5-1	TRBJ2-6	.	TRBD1	TGCGCCAGCAGCTCAGGGGGCACAAACTCTGGGGCCAACGTCCTGACTTTC	CASSSGGTNSGANVLTF
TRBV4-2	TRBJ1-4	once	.	TGTGCCAGCAGCCAAGACTTATCCCTCGGCGCAACTAATGAAAAACTGTTTTTT	CASSQDLSLGATNEKLFF
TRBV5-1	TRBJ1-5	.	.	TGCGCCAGCAGCTTGGGCGGGGATAGCAATCAGCCCCAGCATTTT	CASSLGGDSNQPQHF
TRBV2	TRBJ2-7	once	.	TGTGCCAGCACTCGTGAAAGGGGGAGCGAGCAGTACTTC	CASTRERGSEQYF
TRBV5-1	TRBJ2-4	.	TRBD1	TGCGCCAGCAGCCAACTGACAGGGCTTGCCAAAAACATTCAGTACTTC	CASSQLTGLAKNIQYF
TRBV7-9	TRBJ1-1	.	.	TGTGCCAGCAGCCCAACGACAGGAAAGAACACTGAAGCTTTCTTT	CASSPTTGKNTEAFF
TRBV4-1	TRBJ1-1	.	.	TGCGCCAGCAGCCGCTCAATGAACACTGAAGCTTTCTTT	CASSRSMNTEAFF
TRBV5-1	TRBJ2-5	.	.	TGCGCCAGCAGCTCGGGGCGTCCCTACCAAGAGACCCAGTACTTC	CASSSGRPYQETQYF
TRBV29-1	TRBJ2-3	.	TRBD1	TGCAGCGTTGCCCCCGGACAGGCACGCACAGATACGCAGTATTTT	CSVAPGQARTDTQYF
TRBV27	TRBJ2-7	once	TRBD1	TGTGCCAGCAGTTTTAGAATGTGGACAGGGAACTCCTACGAGCAGTACTTC	CASSFRMWTGNSYEQYF